This T cell receptor beta chain stems from a study of blood T cell repertoires in COVID-19. Study-wide background: Both acute and convalescent COVID-19 samples were obtained from the United States, Italy and Spain. PBMCs, B-cell-depleted T cells, or T cells provided the cDNA or gDNA that made up the material.

The study recruited people aged roughly 18 to 100 years across about two dozen US areas. CDR3 size: 14 residues. CDR1 is KGHSH, CDR2 LQKENI, per germline. The germline V and J ends were trimmed by 6 bases and 6 bases, with 17 bases remaining between them. In the original processing: Estimates of nucleated cell counts were drawn from the amplification of reference gene primers. TCRdb's table, derived via immunoSEQ multiplex PCR, lists solely in-frame clones and lacks some. The V and J calls and clone size come from that table; D and trimming were worked out from the DNA. The sample consists of a few hundred thousand clones, approximately 90% of them appearing once.

The sequenced sample was PBMCs or T cells enriched from blood (not recorded which). V usage is TRBV18 and J usage is TRBJ1-2; TRBD1 is a possible D gene (6 bases). This receptor was taken from a woman younger than 30 in a cohort exposed to, infected with or recovered from COVID-19 (not recorded which). This CDR3 reads CASSFNAGGDGYTF. DNA for the CDR3: TGTGCCAGCTCCTTTAATGCGGGGGGCGATGGCTACACCTTC.